What follows are 16 T cell receptor beta chains derived from one specimen sequenced in a study of CD8 T cells in Susac syndrome. With random hexamers, reverse transcription was performed on roughly 0.5 to 1 ug of RNA. A single record per CDR3 protein comes from TCRdb applying MiXCR to the immunoSEQ multiplex PCR reads. This repertoire shows about 210,000 distinct CDR3 sequences, 94% found once; its top ten account for about 0.15%. The sample was CD4+ T cells from PBMCs. The receptor source for this set is a human donor with Susac syndrome.

V and J are TRBV4-1 and TRBJ1-4; D remains ambiguous. Between the trimmed V and J ends, which lost 2 bases and 5 bases, there was a span of 6 bases. Germline lookup yields CDR1 MGHRA and CDR2 YSYEKL. This CDR3 spans 13 amino acids. The CDR3 region is CASSQTTNEKLFF. CDR3 DNA: TGCGCCAGCAGCCAAACGACAAATGAAAAACTGTTTTTT.

The CDR3 sequence: CASSLRNSPLHF. For the CDR3, the DNA is TGTGCCAGCAGCTTGAGGAATTCACCCCTCCACTTT. This chain connects TRBV7-2 to TRBJ1-6; D is undetermined. Germline CDR1 and CDR2: SGHTA and FQGNSA. There are 12 residues in the CDR3. V dropped 3 bases and J dropped 7 bases, with 4 bases sitting between them.

With respect to this clonotype: The junction and the germline gene differ at one end; a read error may be behind it. The chain recombines TRBV7-9 with TRBJ1-2, with D perhaps TRBD1 (6 bases). Per germline, CDR1 SEHNR and CDR2 FQNEAQ (reference sequence). This CDR3 region has 12 residues. Written as DNA, the CDR3 is TGTGCCAGCAGCCCGGACCCGGGACACTCTTCCTTC. This translates into CASSPDPGHSSF.

This clonotype was seen only once. The CDR3 loop reads CASSYGGEDDQPQHF. Here the CDR3 DNA reads TGTGCCAGCAGTTACGGTGGCGAGGACGATCAGCCCCAGCATTTT. This chain joins TRBV6-2 or TRBV6-3 and TRBJ1-5; D is unresolved. This CDR3 comprises 15 residues. Germline V gives CDR1 MNHEY, CDR2 SVGEGT. V lost 2 bases and J lost 5, with 13 bases in between.

This chain links TRBV20-1 with TRBJ2-2; no clear D gene. The V end lost 5 bases, the J end lost 5 bases, and 6 bases lay between the germline ends. In germline, CDR1 is DFQATT, CDR2 SNEGSKA (reference sequence). The CDR3 length is 11 residues. CDR3 nucleotide sequence: TGCAGTGCTCGGTGGACCGGGGAGCTGTTTTTT. It codes for CSARWTGELFF.

The chain combines TRBV7-9 with TRBJ2-7, with D unresolved. CDR1 and CDR2 from the germline V gene are SEHNR and FQNEAQ (reference sequence). Between the trimmed V and J ends, which lost 5 bases and 4 bases, there was a span of 9 bases. The CDR3 consists of 12 residues. The CDR3 spells CASSQDGYEQYF. DNA for the CDR3: TGTGCCAGCAGCCAAGACGGGTACGAGCAGTACTTC.

CDR3 residues: CAWSRQGDQPQHF. CDR3 bases: TGTGCCTGGAGCAGACAGGGTGATCAGCCCCAGCATTTT. The chain is built from TRBV30 and TRBJ1-5, with 7 bases identical to TRBD1. This CDR3 region has 13 residues. V dropped 3 bases and J dropped 5; count of bases not matched to a gene: 4. Germline V gene data show CDR1 as GTSNPN and CDR2 as SVGIG (reference sequence).

The chain joins TRBV2 to TRBJ2-5; TRBD2 matches at 13 bases. The CDR3 spans 14 residues. Germline V gene sequence: CDR1 SNHLY, CDR2 FYNNEI. Germline trimming cut 10 bases from V and 5 bases from J; bases unmatched to any gene: 7. The CDR3 coding sequence is TGTGCCACCGGGACTAGCGGGATTGGGGAGACCCAGTACTTC. Its protein product is CATGTSGIGETQYF. Looking up the rest from reference TRBV2 and TRBJ2-5 gives the full variable domain: EPEVTQTPSHQVTQMGQEVILRCVPISNHLYFYWYRQILGQKVEFLVSFYNNEISEKSEIFDDQFSVERPDGSNFTLKIRSTKLEDSAMYFCATGTSGIGETQYFGPGTRLLVL.

This sequence joins TRBV4-3 and TRBJ2-3, with TRBD2 identical over 10 bases. The CDR3 loop spans 16 amino acids. The germline V gene has CDR1 LGHNA and CDR2 YSLEER. Trimming removed 2 bases from V and 2 bases from J; junction bases left unmatched: 4. CDR3 loop: CASSQRTSGYTDTQYF. CDR3 DNA sequence: TGCGCCAGCAGCCAACGGACTAGCGGTTACACAGATACGCAGTATTTT.

V is TRBV9 and J is TRBJ2-1; perhaps TRBD1 as D (5 bases). Germline values: CDR1 SGDLS, CDR2 YYNGEE. The CDR3 contains 14 residues. V was trimmed by 4 bases and J by 5 bases, leaving 13 bases between them. The CDR3 reads CASSPSPGNNEQFF. DNA of the CDR3: TGTGCCAGCAGCCCCTCGCCAGGGAACAATGAGCAGTTCTTC.

The chain joins TRBV25-1 to TRBJ1-6; 11 bases are shared with TRBD1. The CDR3 contains 13 residues. Trimming cost V 7 bases and J 9 bases; bases outside gene matches: 2. The germline V gene encodes CDR1 MGHDK and CDR2 SYGVNS. The CDR3 coding sequence is TGTGCCAGCAAAGGGACAGGGGGTTCACCCCTCCACTTT. Translating gives CASKGTGGSPLHF.

This chain links TRBV29-1 with TRBJ2-1; unclear D gene. CDR3 length: 11 amino acids. Germline V lookup: CDR1 SQVTM, CDR2 ANQGSEA. Trimming left V 8 bases short and J 5 bases short, with 10 bases between. CDR3 DNA: TGCAGCCCAGGACGCGACAATGAGCAGTTCTTC. Encoded protein: CSPGRDNEQFF.

This chain uses TRBV7-2 with TRBJ2-3, with D uncertain. V gave up 0 bases and J gave up 7 bases, with 8 bases separating them. CDR1 and CDR2 from the germline V gene are SGHTA and FQGNSA. This CDR3 comprises 13 residues. CDR3 nucleotide sequence: TGTGCCAGCAGCTTAGCCCAGTCCAATACGCAGTATTTT. The encoded protein is CASSLAQSNTQYF.

The V and J genes are TRBV27 and TRBJ1-6, with a possible D match to TRBD1 (5 bases). Germline CDR1 is MNHEY and CDR2 is SMNVEV (reference sequence). This CDR3 is built from 16 residues. V lost 8 bases and J lost 7, with 21 bases in between. As DNA, the CDR3 is TGTGCCAGCTCCGAGCCATCCGGGACCGCAAATTCACCCCTCCACTTT. This gives the protein CASSEPSGTANSPLHF.

The chain carries TRBV20-1 and TRBJ1-2, with a tentative D call TRBD1 (5 bases). The CDR3 consists of 14 residues. V was shortened by 5 bases and J by 3 bases, with 16 bases between the two germline ends. Germline V gene data show CDR1 as DFQATT and CDR2 as SNEGSKA (reference sequence). The CDR3 loop is CSARGVSGDYGYTF. CDR3 in DNA: TGCAGTGCTCGGGGCGTGAGTGGGGACTATGGCTACACCTTC.

V and J are TRBV20-1 and TRBJ2-5; TRBD2 aligns across 15 bases. This CDR3 is 16 amino acids long. Germline CDR1 DFQATT, CDR2 SNEGSKA (reference sequence). Trimming removed 1 base from V and 7 bases from J; junction bases left unmatched: 7. CDR3 in DNA: TGCAGTGCTAGAGGCGGGACTAGCGGGGGGCGGGGGACCCAGTACTTC. It yields the protein CSARGGTSGGRGTQYF.